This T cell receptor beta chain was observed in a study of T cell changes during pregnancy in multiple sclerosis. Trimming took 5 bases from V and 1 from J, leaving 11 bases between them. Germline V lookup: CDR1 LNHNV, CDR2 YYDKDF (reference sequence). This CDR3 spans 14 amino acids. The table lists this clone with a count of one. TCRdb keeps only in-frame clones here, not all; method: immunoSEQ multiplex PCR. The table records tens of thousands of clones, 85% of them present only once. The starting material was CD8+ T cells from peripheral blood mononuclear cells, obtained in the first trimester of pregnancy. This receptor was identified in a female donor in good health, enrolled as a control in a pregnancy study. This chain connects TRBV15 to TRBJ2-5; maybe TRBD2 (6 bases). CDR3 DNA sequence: TGTGCCACCAGCGGCCGGGACTCCCAAGAGACCCAGTACTTC. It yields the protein CATSGRDSQETQYF.